This T cell receptor beta chain was recorded in a study of cytomegalovirus exposure and HLA in healthy donors. In the case of this clone: What it binds is unknown.

Germline CDR1 is SQVTM and CDR2 is ANQGSEA. This CDR3 is built from 13 residues. Between the trimmed V and J ends, which lost 4 bases and 7 bases, there was a span of 14 bases. Study-wide findings and caveats: Per a later analysis, HLA-associated TCR beta chains showed more clonal expansion than other, equally common TCR beta chains. By HLA locus, TCR association rates varied in a later analysis, with DRB1 showing the most and HLA-C the fewest.

At sampling all donors were nominally healthy, likely with unrecorded immune exposures. Primers for the PCR totalled 60 Vbeta and 13 Jbeta. Profiled with immunoSEQ multiplex PCR; TCRdb holds only in-frame clones, not every one. The repertoire includes around 140,000 clones, around 80% of them detected once, and 4.5% sits in the top ten. This clonotype originated in a man aged 35 to 55 in good health and CMV-seronegative. The material sequenced was PBMCs. The chain uses TRBV29-1 and TRBJ1-3; tentative D call: TRBD1 (6 bases). The CDR3 DNA sequence: TGCAGCGTTGCTAGCGGGGGCCTGAACACCATATATTTT. Translated: CSVASGGLNTIYF.